This T cell receptor beta chain was documented in a study of regulatory T cells in long-lasting Graves disease. Whole-study findings and limits: Only peripheral blood was studied, not thyroid tissue.

The time point was: newly diagnosed GD, antithyroid drugs for less than 3 months. Scientists built the TCR library using RNA that was extracted from PBMCs. In building TCR beta libraries, iRepertoire HTBI primers were used together with Arm-PCR of CDR3 regions. A single record per CDR3 protein comes from TCRdb applying MiXCR to the multiplex PCR reads. In the table there are 400,000 to 500,000 distinct CDR3 sequences, roughly 15% of which are singletons. A word on this clonotype: The antigen is undetermined.

The same data also contributed to another study, on T cells in Graves' hyperthyroidism and ophthalmopathy.

This TCR was sampled from a woman in her thirties or forties with Graves disease. This specimen consisted of peripheral blood mononuclear cells (PBMCs), obtained at new diagnosis, from a patient treated with antithyroid drugs.

The DNA of the CDR3 is TGCGCCAGCAGCTTGGCTGACAGGATTGAGCAGTTCTTC. Translating it yields CASSLADRIEQFF. The chain recombines TRBV5-1 with TRBJ2-1; TRBD1 is a possible D gene (6 bases). V was trimmed by 0 bases and J by 9 bases, leaving 10 bases between them. The germline gives CDR1 SGHRS, CDR2 YFSETQ. This CDR3 comprises 13 residues.